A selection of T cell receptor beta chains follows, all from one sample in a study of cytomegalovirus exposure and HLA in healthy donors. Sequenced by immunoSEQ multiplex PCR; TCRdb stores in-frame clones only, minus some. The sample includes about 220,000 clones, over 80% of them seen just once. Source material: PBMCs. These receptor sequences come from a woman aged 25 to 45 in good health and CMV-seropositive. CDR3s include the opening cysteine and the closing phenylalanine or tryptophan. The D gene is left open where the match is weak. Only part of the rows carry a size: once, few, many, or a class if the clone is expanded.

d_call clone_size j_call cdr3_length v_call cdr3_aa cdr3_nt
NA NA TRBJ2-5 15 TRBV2 CASSPPTGLQETQYF TGTGCCAGCAGTCCCCCGACTGGCTTGCAAGAGACCCAGTACTTC
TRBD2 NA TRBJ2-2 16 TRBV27 CASSWGTSGYTGELFF TGTGCCAGCAGTTGGGGGACTAGCGGATACACCGGGGAGCTGTTTTTT
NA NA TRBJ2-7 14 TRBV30 CAWSVGNSRSEQYF TGTGCCTGGAGTGTAGGTAATAGTCGGAGCGAGCAGTACTTC
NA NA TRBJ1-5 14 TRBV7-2 CASSLARGGQPQHF TGTGCCAGCAGCTTAGCTCGGGGGGGACAGCCCCAGCATTTT
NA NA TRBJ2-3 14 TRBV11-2 CASSLVRATDTQYF TGTGCCAGCAGCTTAGTGAGGGCCACAGATACGCAGTATTTT
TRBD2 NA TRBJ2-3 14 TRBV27 CASSLGGSTRTQYF TGTGCCAGCAGTTTGGGCGGGAGCACCCGTACGCAGTATTTT
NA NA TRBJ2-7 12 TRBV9 CASSATGNEQYF TGTGCCAGCAGTGCGACAGGTAACGAGCAGTACTTC
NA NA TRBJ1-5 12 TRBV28 CASSIYHQPQHF TGTGCCAGCAGTATCTATCATCAGCCCCAGCATTTT
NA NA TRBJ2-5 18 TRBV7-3 CASSSSLRTRPKQETQYF TGTGCCAGCAGCTCATCCCTCCGGACACGCCCGAAACAAGAGACCCAGTACTTC
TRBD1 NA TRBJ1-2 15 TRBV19 CASSTGQFNPYGYTF TGTGCCAGTAGTACGGGACAGTTCAACCCCTATGGCTACACCTTC
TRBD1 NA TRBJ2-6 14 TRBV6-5 CASSYSGQLNVLTF TGTGCCAGCAGTTACTCGGGACAGTTAAACGTCCTGACTTTC
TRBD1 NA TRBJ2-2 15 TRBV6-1 CASSEAGGASGELFF TGTGCCAGCAGTGAAGCAGGGGGCGCTTCCGGGGAGCTGTTTTTT
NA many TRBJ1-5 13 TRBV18 CASSPGGNQPQHF TGTGCCAGCTCACCGGGGGGCAATCAGCCCCAGCATTTT
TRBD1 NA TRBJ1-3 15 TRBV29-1 CSVFPGQSSGNTIYF TGCAGCGTCTTCCCGGGACAGAGCTCTGGAAACACCATATATTTT
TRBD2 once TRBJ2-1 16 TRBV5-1 CASSARTSRPHNEQFF TGCGCCAGCAGCGCCCGGACTAGCCGACCCCACAATGAGCAGTTCTTC
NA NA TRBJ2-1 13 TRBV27 CASSHPVRNEQFF TGTGCCAGCAGTCATCCTGTCAGAAATGAGCAGTTCTTC
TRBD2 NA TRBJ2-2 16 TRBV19 CASHNPSGSFSGELFF TGTGCCAGTCATAATCCTAGCGGGAGTTTTTCCGGGGAGCTGTTTTTT
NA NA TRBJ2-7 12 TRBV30 CAWSALIDEQYF TGTGCCTGGAGTGCCCTAATCGACGAGCAGTACTTC
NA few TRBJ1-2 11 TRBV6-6 CASRSNYGYTF TGTGCCAGCAGATCTAACTATGGCTACACCTTC
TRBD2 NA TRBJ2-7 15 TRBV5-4 CASSPYLAGVVEQYF TGTGCCAGCAGCCCATACCTAGCGGGAGTTGTCGAGCAGTACTTC
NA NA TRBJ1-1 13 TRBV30 CAWSVWGTYEAFF TGTGCCTGGAGTGTATGGGGGACCTATGAAGCTTTCTTT
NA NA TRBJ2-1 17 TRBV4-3 CASSQDRASNHVNEQFF TGCGCCAGCAGCCAAGATCGAGCGTCGAACCACGTCAATGAGCAGTTCTTC
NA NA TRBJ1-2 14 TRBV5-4 CASSLSGAGNGYTF TGTGCCAGCAGCTTGTCAGGGGCCGGGAATGGCTACACCTTC
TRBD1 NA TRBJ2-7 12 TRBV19 CASRLGQGEQYF TGTGCCAGTAGGCTTGGACAGGGGGAGCAGTACTTC
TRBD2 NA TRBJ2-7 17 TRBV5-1 CASSLASGAGVSYEQYF TGCGCCAGCAGCTTGGCCTCCGGAGCGGGGGTCTCCTACGAGCAGTACTTC
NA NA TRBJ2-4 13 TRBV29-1 CSVSSVAKNIQYF TGCAGCGTGTCGAGTGTAGCCAAAAACATTCAGTACTTC
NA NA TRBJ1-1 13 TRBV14 CASGQSMNTEAFF TGTGCCAGTGGACAGAGTATGAACACTGAAGCTTTCTTT
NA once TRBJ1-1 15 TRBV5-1 CASSGRQPPNTEAFF TGCGCCAGCAGCGGGAGACAGCCCCCCAACACTGAAGCTTTCTTT
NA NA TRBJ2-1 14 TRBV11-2 CASSLSSDGNEQFF TGTGCCAGCAGCTTATCCTCGGACGGCAATGAGCAGTTCTTC